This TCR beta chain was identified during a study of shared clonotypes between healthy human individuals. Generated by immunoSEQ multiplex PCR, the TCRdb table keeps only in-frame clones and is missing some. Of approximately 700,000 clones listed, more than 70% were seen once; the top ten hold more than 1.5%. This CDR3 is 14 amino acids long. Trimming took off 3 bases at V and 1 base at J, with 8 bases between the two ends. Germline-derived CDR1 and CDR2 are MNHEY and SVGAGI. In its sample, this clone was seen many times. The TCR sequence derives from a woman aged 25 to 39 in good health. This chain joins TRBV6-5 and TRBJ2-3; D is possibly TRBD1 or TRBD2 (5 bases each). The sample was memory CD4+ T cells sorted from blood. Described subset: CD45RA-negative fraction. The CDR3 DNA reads TGTGCCAGCAGTTATCAGGGAGGCACAGATACGCAGTATTTT. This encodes CASSYQGGTDTQYF.